What follows describes a single T cell receptor (beta chain). Which antigen it targets is not known. The record has no base qualities; no much larger clone is one base away. Inclusive of the bounding cysteine and phenylalanine, the CDR3 is 16 residues long. The kept DNA is CDR3 alone, 48 bases in frame from the first base. The trim is 3 bases for V and 3 bases for J, with a gap of 16 bases between the germline ends. CDR1 is given as MGHRA and CDR2 as YSYEKL, both from the germline V gene. This record comes from a study of T-cell memory formation after mild COVID-19 (dated by TCRdb to the early 2020s). Study-wide context: TCR sequence clusters from the two donors were largely donor specific. Longitudinal TCRalpha and TCRbeta repertoire sequencing tracked T-cell clones expanding and contracting after mild COVID-19 in two donors. Two young, previously healthy adult volunteers, one female and one male, were included in the cohort.

Ficoll-Paque density gradient centrifugation was used to isolate PBMCs. TCRdb records Illumina NovaSeq 6000 as the sequencer. Using 5'RACE with constant-segment primers, TCRalpha and TCRbeta cDNA libraries were constructed, with sample barcodes and unique molecular identifiers added in the process. RNA was extracted from every sample with Trizol reagent. Libraries were amplified in two PCR steps, with a second sample barcode and Illumina TruSeq adapters added in the second step. The libraries were sequenced on an Illumina NovaSeq using 2 x 150 bp paired-end reads. In the authors' own workflow: With migec v1.2.7, reads were demultiplexed and then collapsed into UMI-guided consensus sequences. Using mixcr v2.1.11, UMI consensuses were aligned to TRA and TRB V and J templates and then assembled into clonotypes. A clonotype was counted as expanded or contracted only if both edgeR and NoisET called the change significant, with noise models trained on biological replicates. For edgeR calls, a false discovery rate-adjusted p below 0.01 and a log2 fold-change threshold of 1 were applied. As an exploratory analysis of dynamics, max-normalized trajectories of the 1000 most abundant clonotypes were examined by PCA with hierarchical clustering. The CD4 or CD8 phenotype of responding clones was assigned using the separately sequenced CD4+ and CD8+ repertoires. The public sequencing data were trimmed at Q25 with fastp and processed into clonotypes with MiXCR by TCRdb, which kept only in-frame beta chains. Rows merge per CDR3 protein into single entries with the most common DNA and genes. None of the V and J calls come from the authors' own analysis; TCRdb made them. Present in this sample are some 300,000 distinct CDR3 sequences, roughly 20% of which were seen just once. Together, the top ten hold around 20% of the sample.

General study outcomes and caveats: The study included only a couple of mild cases, and larger cohorts that include severe cases with pre-infection samples were judged to be necessary. Some responding clones were detected in pre-infection memory, which suggested that pre-existing cross-reactive memory T cells had joined the SARS-CoV-2 response. Balanced CD4/CD8 phenotypes were observed for clones contracting from day 15 to 85, whereas a bias towards CD4+ was observed for a second wave of clones expanding from day 15 to 37. SARS-CoV-2 specificity of the second-wave clones peaking on day 37 was not confirmed. Contracting CD4+ clones appeared mostly in the CM and EM memory subsets, whereas CD8+ clones were enriched in EMRA.

This receptor chain uses TRBV4-1 and TRBJ2-3; D gene: possibly TRBD1, on 6 matching bases. The sequenced sample consisted of PBMCs or a T cell subset sorted from them (not recorded which). The receptor was derived from a man younger than 30 who had mild COVID-19 (a few samples of this study predate the infection). The sample titles of this study are shuffled in the database, so cell type and time point are left out; the donor was told from shared clones. The CDR3 region reads CASSHVQGRRTDTQYF. The sequenced DNA is TGCGCCAGCAGCCACGTGCAGGGGCGCAGGACAGATACGCAGTATTTT.